The source of this TCR beta chain is a study of T cells after yellow fever vaccination. TCRdb itself ran the 5' RACE reads through MiXCR, one entry per CDR3 protein. The repertoire holds about 350,000 distinct CDR3 sequences, with 9.5% to 13% as singletons. This clonotype has at least ten counts. This CDR3 region has 13 residues. The V end was cut by 7 bases, the J end by 0 bases, with 10 bases between. Germline V gives CDR1 SGHRS, CDR2 YFSETQ. This chain joins TRBV5-1 and TRBJ1-1; possibly TRBD1 for D (6 bases). The source was PBMCs, collected on the day of the first yellow fever vaccination. The receptor was derived from a young man who received the YFV17D yellow fever vaccine. The CDR3 spells CASREGVNTEAFF. The CDR3 nucleotides read TGCGCCAGCCGAGAGGGGGTGAACACTGAAGCTTTCTTT.